The 25 T cell receptor beta chains below were found in one sample sequenced in a study of T cells in Graves' hyperthyroidism and ophthalmopathy. TCR beta CDR3 sequences were amplified from RNA transcripts. Primed by the HTBI set, a first-round RT-PCR was run on the TCR CDR3. TCRdb called the multiplex PCR reads again in MiXCR, with one record for every CDR3 protein. Among some 530,000 distinct CDR3 sequences listed, approximately 22% were seen once. The sample taken for sequencing was blood. Every receptor here comes from a woman aged 70 to 79 with Graves' ophthalmopathy.

This chain joins TRBV15 and TRBJ1-5, with TRBD1 as a possible D gene (5 bases). The V gene's germline CDR1 is LNHNV and CDR2 YYDKDF (reference sequence). The CDR3 length is 12 residues. V lost 7 bases, J lost 5 bases, and 9 bases lay in between. CDR3 sequence reads: CATKQGDQPQHF. CDR3 DNA: TGTGCCACCAAACAAGGGGATCAGCCCCAGCATTTT. The variable domain in full, with the rest retrieved from reference TRBV15 and TRBJ1-5, is DAMVIQNPRYQVTQFGKPVTLSCSQTLNHNVMYWYQQKSSQAPKLLFHYYDKDFNNEADTPDNFQSRRPNTSFCFLDIRSPGLGDTAMYLCATKQGDQPQHFGDGTRLSIL.

The chain carries TRBV12-5 and TRBJ2-5; possible D gene TRBD2, 5 bases. Trimming shortened V by 1 base and J by 4 bases, and 16 bases separated the two germline ends. This CDR3 spans 16 amino acids. Germline lookup yields CDR1 LGHNT and CDR2 FRNRAP. The CDR3 here is CASGLETTPGPETQYF. In DNA, the CDR3 is TGTGCTAGTGGTTTGGAGACTACACCAGGTCCAGAGACCCAGTACTTC.

This chain uses TRBV6-2 or TRBV6-3 with TRBJ2-7; 11 bases match TRBD2. The length of the CDR3 is 15 residues. Germline V gene lookup returns CDR1 MNHEY and CDR2 SVGEGT. Trimming cost V 3 bases and J 4 bases; bases outside gene matches: 5. The CDR3 region is CASSYPGLAVYEQYF. The DNA of the CDR3 is TGTGCCAGCAGTTATCCGGGACTAGCGGTATACGAGCAGTACTTC.

DNA of the CDR3: TGTGCCAGCAGTGAAGGGGGACGGATCCGAGCTTTCTTT. It codes for CASSEGGRIRAFF. The V gene is TRBV6-1, the J gene TRBJ1-1; possibly TRBD1 for D (5 bases). The length of the CDR3 is 13 residues. Germline loops: CDR1 MNHNS, CDR2 SASEGT. The V end was cut by 1 base, the J end by 10 bases, with 13 bases between.

There are a few counts of this clonotype. V gene TRBV7-2 combines with J gene TRBJ2-7; unclear D gene. Trimming removed 4 bases from V and 3 bases from J, with 13 bases in between. Germline CDR1 reads SGHTA; CDR2 reads FQGNSA. This CDR3 contains 14 residues. CDR3: CASSSPLVVYEQYF. CDR3 coding DNA: TGTGCCAGCAGCTCGCCGTTGGTGGTCTACGAGCAGTACTTC.

A few counts support this clonotype. J is TRBJ2-1 and V is TRBV4-1; D is unresolved. Trimming removed 4 bases from V and 5 bases from J, with 6 bases in between. This CDR3 comprises 12 residues. Germline V lookup: CDR1 MGHRA, CDR2 YSYEKL. The CDR3 bases are TGCGCCAGCAGCCTCTTGGACAATGAGCAGTTCTTC. Its protein product is CASSLLDNEQFF.

Only a few counts were recorded for this clonotype. The J gene is TRBJ2-4, the V gene TRBV4-1; D is uncertain. The germline V gene has CDR1 MGHRA and CDR2 YSYEKL. The CDR3 length is 14 residues. The V end was cut by 0 bases, the J end by 7 bases, with 10 bases between. CDR3 in amino acids: CASSQEIVGNIQYF. In DNA form, the CDR3 reads TGCGCCAGCAGCCAAGAAATAGTGGGGAACATTCAGTACTTC.

There are many counts of this clonotype. The rearrangement uses TRBV6-2 or TRBV6-3 and TRBJ1-1, with D possibly being TRBD1 (5 bases). The CDR3 has 14 residues. The V gene lost 4 bases and the J gene lost 2 bases, with 11 bases spanning the gap. CDR1 MNHEY and CDR2 SVGEGT come from the germline V gene. Written as DNA, the CDR3 is TGTGCCAGCAGTTTCGGGGACGCCAACACTGAAGCTTTCTTT. Protein: CASSFGDANTEAFF.

The V and J genes are TRBV6-6 and TRBJ2-7, with 9 nucleotides matching TRBD2. Trimming cost V 2 bases and J 4 bases; bases outside gene matches: 12. The CDR3 sequence is 17 residues long. The germline gives CDR1 MNHNY, CDR2 SVGAGI (reference sequence). CDR3 sequence (DNA): TGTGCCAGCAGTTACCCCGAACTAGCGGGTCGACTTTACGAGCAGTACTTC. Encoded protein: CASSYPELAGRLYEQYF.

The chain employs TRBV24-1 and TRBJ2-7, with TRBD2 identical over 11 bases. The ends lost 10 bases at V and 5 bases at J; junction bases unmatched: 9. Per the germline V gene, CDR1 is KGHDR and CDR2 is SFDVKD. The CDR3 contains 14 residues. CDR3: CATSLSGRADEQYF. The CDR3 coding sequence is TGTGCCACTTCCCTTAGCGGGAGGGCCGACGAGCAGTACTTC.

In its sample, this clonotype was seen many times. The chain combines TRBV11-2 with TRBJ2-3; weak D call: TRBD2 (6 bases). The germline CDR1 and CDR2 sequences are SGHAT and FQNNGV. Trimming stripped 5 bases from V and 0 bases from J, with 15 bases between. This CDR3 has 16 amino acids. This CDR3 is CASSRRLGESTDTQYF. CDR3 nucleotides: TGTGCCAGCAGCCGACGACTAGGCGAGAGCACAGATACGCAGTATTTT.

A remark on this clonotype: A much larger clone lies one base from this, so it may be a read error. The rearrangement links TRBV7-2 to TRBJ2-7, with a possible D match to TRBD1 (6 bases). The germline V gene encodes CDR1 SGHTA and CDR2 FQGNSA. V dropped 5 bases and J dropped 7 bases, with 21 bases sitting between them. The CDR3 is made up of 15 amino acids. CDR3 DNA: TGTGCCAGCAGCCTCCCGCCTGGGGCAGGGGTTGAGCAGTACTTC. Protein: CASSLPPGAGVEQYF.

The sample holds many counts of this clonotype. This rearrangement joins TRBV2 to TRBJ1-5, with TRBD1 as a possible D gene (6 bases). The CDR3 covers 14 residues. Germline values: CDR1 SNHLY, CDR2 FYNNEI. V was pared by 10 bases and J by 9 bases, with 22 bases between. CDR3 DNA: TGTGCCACGACGTCACAGGGTCAAGGGAGGCCCCAGCATTTT. Translating it yields CATTSQGQGRPQHF.

V gene TRBV29-1 combines with J gene TRBJ2-7; no clear D. Trimming removed 5 bases from V and 4 bases from J, with 9 bases in between. Germline V gene data show CDR1 as SQVTM and CDR2 as ANQGSEA. The CDR3 is made up of 11 amino acids. Here the CDR3 DNA reads TGCAGCGTTTCTTGGCAGTACGAGCAGTACTTC. The encoded protein is CSVSWQYEQYF.

There are a few counts of this clonotype. The chain joins TRBV6-2 or TRBV6-3 to TRBJ1-5, with a possible D match to TRBD1 (5 bases). The CDR3 extends over 13 amino acids. V was trimmed by 7 bases and J by 4 bases, leaving 11 bases between them. Germline loops: CDR1 MNHEY, CDR2 SVGEGT. This CDR3 reads CASTDEGNQPQHF. In DNA, the CDR3 is TGTGCCAGCACCGATGAGGGGAATCAGCCCCAGCATTTT.

This clonotype was detected many times. The chain links TRBV11-2 to TRBJ2-5; tentatively, D is TRBD2 (6 bases). CDR3 length: 17 residues. V dropped 0 bases and J dropped 1 base, with 15 bases sitting between them. Germline V gene data show CDR1 as SGHAT and CDR2 as FQNNGV. This CDR3 reads CASSLDQSRGSQETQYF. The CDR3 DNA reads as TGTGCCAGCAGCTTAGATCAGTCACGGGGGTCCCAAGAGACCCAGTACTTC. Variable domain in full (rest from reference TRBV11-2 and TRBJ2-5): EAGVAQSPRYKIIEKRQSVAFWCNPISGHATLYWYQQILGQGPKLLIQFQNNGVVDDSQLPKDRFSAERLKGVDSTLKIQPAKLEDSAVYLCASSLDQSRGSQETQYFGPGTRLLVL.

The chain is built from TRBV2 and TRBJ2-4; D assignment may be TRBD1 or TRBD2 (6 bases each). CDR1 and CDR2 (germline): SNHLY, FYNNEI. V lost 5 bases to trimming and J lost 5 bases, with 31 bases between them. The CDR3 contains 20 residues. CDR3 coding DNA: TGTGCCAGCAGTCGAAGTAGGAGAGTGAGGGGGGTGGAGGTTGAAAACATTCAGTACTTC. Translation gives CASSRSRRVRGVEVENIQYF.

This clonotype appeared a few times. This clone may be a read error of a much larger clone one base away. V and J are TRBV28 and TRBJ2-7; TRBD1 matches at 7 bases. Germline CDR1 reads MDHEN; CDR2 reads SYDVKM. The CDR3 consists of 14 residues. The CDR3 DNA reads as TGTGCCAGCAGGGTCGACAGGGTCTCCTACGAGCAGTGCTTC. Residues: CASRVDRVSYEQCF.

This clonotype has a count of ten or more. V is TRBV5-1 and J is TRBJ2-3; the D is unclear. The CDR3 extends over 14 amino acids. CDR1 and CDR2 (germline): SGHRS, YFSETQ. Trimming took 0 bases from V and 0 from J, leaving 5 bases between them. Here the CDR3 reads CASSLDSSTDTQYF. The CDR3 DNA sequence: TGCGCCAGCAGCTTGGACAGCAGCACAGATACGCAGTATTTT.

This clonotype was seen many times. The chain couples TRBV6-1 to TRBJ2-3; TRBD2 matches 11 bases. J lost 3 bases, V lost 0 bases, and 11 bases had no gene match. CDR3 size: 19 residues. Germline V gene sequence: CDR1 MNHNS, CDR2 SASEGT. The CDR3 DNA is TGTGCCAGCAGTGAAGCGGTTGTAGCGGGAGGGCCGGTGACAGATACGCAGTATTTT. As protein: CASSEAVVAGGPVTDTQYF.

This clonotype was observed a handful of times. The V and J genes are TRBV7-3 and TRBJ2-1; 9 nucleotides align to TRBD2. This CDR3 spans 16 amino acids. V trimming: 2 bases; J trimming: 5 bases; junction bases outside the gene matches: 7. The germline V gene encodes CDR1 SGHTA and CDR2 FQGTGA. Here the CDR3 DNA reads TGTGCCAGCAGCTTACTAACTAGCGGGTCAAACAATGAGCAGTTCTTC. Protein: CASSLLTSGSNNEQFF.

The rearrangement joins TRBV24-1 to TRBJ2-1, with D possibly called TRBD1 or TRBD2 (6 bases each). The germline V gene has CDR1 KGHDR and CDR2 SFDVKD. CDR3 length equals 13 residues. Trimming stripped 7 bases from V and 8 bases from J, with 14 bases between. The CDR3 nucleotides read TGTGCCACCAGGGAGGGGGACTGGGATGAGCAGTTCTTC. Its translation: CATREGDWDEQFF.

This clonotype has a handful of counts. The V gene is TRBV19, the J gene TRBJ1-1; D not resolved. CDR3 length: 14 amino acids. V was clipped by 3 bases and J by 6 bases, with 14 bases between them. CDR1 and CDR2 from the germline V gene are LNHDA and SQIVND (reference sequence). DNA of the CDR3: TGTGCCAGTAGTATGGGAGAGGACCGGGCTGAAGCTTTCTTT. Protein product: CASSMGEDRAEAFF.

The chain joins TRBV3-1 to TRBJ2-2; D gene ambiguous. Germline CDR1 reads LGHDT; CDR2 reads YNNKEL (reference sequence). V was cut by 4 bases and J by 7 bases, with 7 bases left in between. This CDR3 has 12 residues. DNA of the CDR3: TGTGCCAGCAGCCGAACGGGCGGGGAGCTGTTTTTT. This sequence encodes CASSRTGGELFF.

This clonotype was seen only a few times. The V and J genes are TRBV4-1 and TRBJ2-3, with TRBD2 identical over 8 bases. The V gene's germline CDR1 is MGHRA and CDR2 YSYEKL. This CDR3 is 17 amino acids long. The trim removed 1 base at V and 4 bases at J, leaving 10 bases unmatched. CDR3 in DNA: TGCGCCAGCAGCCAAGTCCGGGGACTAGGTTCCGCAGATACGCAGTATTTT. Amino acid sequence: CASSQVRGLGSADTQYF.